This T cell receptor (beta chain) was identified during a study of blood T cell repertoires in COVID-19. V was clipped by 8 bases and J by 5 bases; unmatched bases: 17. The CDR3 runs to 16 residues. CDR1 is ENHRY and CDR2 is SYGVKD in the germline V gene. Only in-frame clones appear in the TCRdb table, and some are missing; sequencing was by immunoSEQ multiplex PCR. The table includes 250,000 to 350,000 clones, more than 80% detected once. Material: peripheral blood. The receptor was derived from a woman in her thirties with active or convalescent COVID-19. This chain connects TRBV10-3 to TRBJ1-2; 7 bases match TRBD1. The CDR3: CAISAHTGTEDYGYTF. The CDR3, as DNA: TGTGCCATCTCTGCCCACACCGGGACAGAGGATTATGGCTACACCTTC.